Below are 29 T cell receptor beta chains sequenced from a single sample in a study of blood T cell repertoires in COVID-19. The table came from immunoSEQ multiplex PCR; TCRdb's copy has only in-frame clones and leaves some out. Of about 98,000 clones in the sample, approximately 90% were seen once. Sequences were obtained from peripheral blood. The origin of the receptors is a man aged 70-80 years with acute or convalescent COVID-19.

J is TRBJ2-7 and V is TRBV4-1; 7 nucleotides align to TRBD1. Unmatched junction bases numbered 7, after V lost 4 bases and J lost 1 base. The CDR3 covers 15 residues. CDR1 is MGHRA and CDR2 is YSYEKL in the germline V gene. The CDR3 DNA reads TGCGCCAGCAGCCCCGGACAGGCCGATTCCTACGAGCAGTACTTC. As protein: CASSPGQADSYEQYF.

J is TRBJ1-6 and V is TRBV4-1, with D perhaps matching TRBD1 (5 bases). CDR1 is MGHRA and CDR2 is YSYEKL in the germline V gene. The CDR3 has 16 amino acids. Trimming removed 0 bases from V and 8 bases from J, with 14 bases in between. The CDR3 sequence: CASSQDKGRVDSPLHF. The DNA of the CDR3 is TGCGCCAGCAGCCAAGATAAGGGCAGGGTCGATTCACCCCTCCACTTT.

The chain uses TRBV11-2 and TRBJ2-5, with 11 bases matching TRBD2. V shed 5 bases and J 5 bases; nucleotides not matched to a gene: 13. Germline-derived CDR1 and CDR2 are SGHAT and FQNNGV. The CDR3 sequence is 17 residues long. The CDR3 loop is CASSPRLAGTNWETQYF. CDR3 sequence (DNA): TGTGCCAGCAGCCCCCGACTAGCGGGGACAAATTGGGAGACCCAGTACTTC. Looking up the rest from reference TRBV11-2 and TRBJ2-5 gives the full variable domain: EAGVAQSPRYKIIEKRQSVAFWCNPISGHATLYWYQQILGQGPKLLIQFQNNGVVDDSQLPKDRFSAERLKGVDSTLKIQPAKLEDSAVYLCASSPRLAGTNWETQYFGPGTRLLVL.

The rearrangement joins TRBV28 to TRBJ1-2; 8 bases are shared with TRBD1. J gave up 1 base and V 5 bases, and 3 bases lay outside the gene matches. Germline V gene lookup returns CDR1 MDHEN and CDR2 SYDVKM. The length of the CDR3 is 14 residues. Here the CDR3 reads CASSADRVNYGYTF. The CDR3 DNA reads as TGTGCCAGCAGTGCGGACAGGGTTAACTATGGCTACACCTTC.

J is TRBJ2-5 and V is TRBV19, with 7 nucleotides matching TRBD1. This CDR3 is built from 12 residues. V was clipped by 5 bases and J by 5 bases; unmatched bases: 2. Germline values: CDR1 LNHDA, CDR2 SQIVND (reference sequence). The CDR3 region is CASSDRVETQYF. The CDR3 DNA sequence: TGTGCCAGTAGTGACAGGGTTGAGACCCAGTACTTC. Looking up the rest from reference TRBV19 and TRBJ2-5 gives the full variable domain: DGGITQSPKYLFRKEGQNVTLSCEQNLNHDAMYWYRQDPGQGLRLIYYSQIVNDFQKGDIAEGYSVSREKKESFPLTVTSAQKNPTAFYLCASSDRVETQYFGPGTRLLVL.

This clone was seen a single time. The V call is TRBV27, the J call TRBJ2-1; 12 bases line up with TRBD2. The germline V gene encodes CDR1 MNHEY and CDR2 SMNVEV (reference sequence). J gave up 4 bases and V 7 bases, and 17 bases lay outside the gene matches. CDR3 length: 19 residues. CDR3 coding DNA: TGTGCCAGCACCACCTCGGGGCTAGCGGGGGGGCTTGGGTACAATGAGCAGTTCTTC. Encoded protein: CASTTSGLAGGLGYNEQFF.

The chain joins TRBV2 to TRBJ2-7; D ambiguous. The germline V gene has CDR1 SNHLY and CDR2 FYNNEI. V was pared by 9 bases and J by 4 bases, with 16 bases between. The CDR3 runs to 13 residues. The CDR3 nucleotides are TGTGCCAGTACGGTTTACGGTTTTTACGAGCAGTACTTC. It is translated as CASTVYGFYEQYF.

J is TRBJ1-6 and V is TRBV6-5; 9 bases are a match to TRBD1. The germline V gene has CDR1 MNHEY and CDR2 SVGAGI. The CDR3 contains 16 residues. V trimming: 2 bases; J trimming: 9 bases; junction bases outside the gene matches: 8. CDR3 DNA: TGTGCCAGCAGTTACACTACAGGGGGCGCGGGTTCACCCCTCCACTTT. This codes for CASSYTTGGAGSPLHF.

CDR3 bases: TGTGCCACCAGCAGAGCACCCGGACAGTTCACAGATACGCAGTATTTT. Translation gives CATSRAPGQFTDTQYF. J is TRBJ2-3 and V is TRBV15; D is perhaps TRBD1 (6 bases). Trimming shortened V by 1 base and J by 2 bases, and 13 bases separated the two germline ends. CDR1 is LNHNV and CDR2 is YYDKDF in the germline V gene (reference sequence). The CDR3 spans 16 residues.

The chain carries TRBV5-1 and TRBJ2-1, with 9 nucleotides matching TRBD2. J gave up 0 bases and V 1 base, and 8 bases lay outside the gene matches. The germline gives CDR1 SGHRS, CDR2 YFSETQ. The CDR3 consists of 18 residues. CDR3 region: CASSLRLAGRSSYNEQFF. As DNA, the CDR3 is TGCGCCAGCAGCTTGAGGCTAGCGGGGCGAAGCTCCTACAATGAGCAGTTCTTC.

This chain connects TRBV14 to TRBJ1-6, with D unresolved. Germline V CDR1 and CDR2: SGHDN, FVKESK. The V and J ends lost 1 base and 10 bases respectively, with 5 bases between them. This CDR3 has 12 amino acids. The CDR3 DNA follows: TGTGCCAGCAGCCAAGGAGGATCACCCCTCCACTTT. Protein sequence: CASSQGGSPLHF.

This clone has more than one count but fewer than ten. The rearrangement links TRBV3-1 (or the pseudogene TRBV3-2) to TRBJ1-2; D may be TRBD1 (5 bases). CDR1 is LGHDT, CDR2 YNNKEL, per germline (reference sequence). This CDR3 region has 14 residues. Trimming cost V 4 bases and J 12 bases, with 21 bases left between them. This CDR3 is CASSPNWGALFHTF. CDR3 DNA: TGTGCCAGCAGCCCCAATTGGGGCGCGTTGTTTCACACCTTC.

The rearrangement uses TRBV28 and TRBJ1-5; TRBD1 might be the D (6 bases). V lost 1 base, J lost 5 bases, and 9 bases lay in between. This CDR3 region has 14 residues. Germline V gene sequence: CDR1 MDHEN, CDR2 SYDVKM. The CDR3 sequence is CASSLYRDYQPQHF. The CDR3 coding sequence is TGTGCCAGCAGTTTATACAGGGATTATCAGCCCCAGCATTTT.

The chain carries TRBV28 and TRBJ1-1; the match to TRBD1 covers 9 bases. With 7 bases clipped from V and 5 bases from J, the junction kept 11 bases outside the gene matches. Germline-derived CDR1 and CDR2 are MDHEN and SYDVKM. This CDR3 contains 15 residues. The CDR3 coding sequence is TGTGCCAGCACCGTAACACAGGGGGCGCGGACTGAAGCTTTCTTT. This codes for CASTVTQGARTEAFF.

The genes are TRBV6-6 and TRBJ1-3; the match to TRBD1 covers 9 bases. The germline gives CDR1 MNHNY, CDR2 SVGAGI (reference sequence). The junction had 4 bases not matched to a gene; V was cut back by 6 bases and J by 4 bases. The CDR3 length is 14 residues. The CDR3 DNA sequence: TGTGCCAGCAGCTACGGACAGGGGGGAAACACCATATATTTT. Translated, it gives CASSYGQGGNTIYF.

The rearrangement links TRBV6-5 to TRBJ1-5; maybe TRBD1 (5 bases). This CDR3 has 14 residues. Germline V lookup: CDR1 MNHEY, CDR2 SVGAGI. Between the trimmed V and J ends, which lost 5 bases and 7 bases, there was a span of 15 bases. Written as DNA, the CDR3 is TGTGCCAGCAGTAGCCTAAGGGGCGGCCAGCCCCAGCATTTT. Residues: CASSSLRGGQPQHF.

CDR3 loop: CATWGRNTEAFF. The CDR3 DNA sequence: TGTGCCACATGGGGCCGGAACACTGAAGCTTTCTTT. The chain links TRBV28 to TRBJ1-1, with a weak D call TRBD1 (5 bases). The CDR3 runs to 12 residues. Per germline, CDR1 MDHEN and CDR2 SYDVKM. Trimming removed 10 bases from V and 1 base from J, with 10 bases in between.

This clone was detected a few times. Different DNA sequences within this sample yield the same CDR3. The rearrangement links TRBV19 to TRBJ2-1, with no clear D. Germline CDR1 and CDR2: LNHDA and SQIVND (reference sequence). The CDR3 covers 13 residues. V dropped 5 bases and J dropped 5 bases, with 10 bases sitting between them. The CDR3: CASSRGLDNEQFF. CDR3 sequence (DNA): TGTGCCAGTAGTCGCGGCTTAGACAATGAGCAGTTCTTC. The variable domain in full, with the rest retrieved from reference TRBV19 and TRBJ2-1, is DGGITQSPKYLFRKEGQNVTLSCEQNLNHDAMYWYRQDPGQGLRLIYYSQIVNDFQKGDIAEGYSVSREKKESFPLTVTSAQKNPTAFYLCASSRGLDNEQFFGPGTRLTVL.

This clone was seen a single time. The rearrangement joins TRBV6-5 to TRBJ1-1; 7 bases are a match to TRBD1. The CDR3 length is 12 residues. V shed 5 bases and J 11 bases; nucleotides not matched to a gene: 8. In germline, CDR1 is MNHEY, CDR2 SVGAGI. CDR3 in amino acids: CASSNYRGIAFF. For the CDR3, the DNA is TGTGCCAGCAGTAATTACAGGGGAATTGCTTTCTTT.

The rearrangement joins TRBV5-1 to TRBJ1-2; 9 bases agree with TRBD1. V gave up 0 bases and J gave up 5 bases; unmatched junction bases: 2. This CDR3 has 14 amino acids. CDR1 and CDR2 (germline): SGHRS, YFSETQ. CDR3 sequence reads: CASSLGDRGYGYTF. The DNA for the CDR3 is TGCGCCAGCAGCTTGGGTGACAGGGGGTATGGCTACACCTTC.

This chain uses TRBV27 with TRBJ2-1; tentatively, D is TRBD1 (6 bases). The CDR3 consists of 14 residues. Germline V gene lookup returns CDR1 MNHEY and CDR2 SMNVEV (reference sequence). The ends were cut back, 1 base at V and 9 bases at J, with 13 bases in the middle. The CDR3 region has the DNA TGTGCCAGCAGTTTATTTTCAGGGGTGGTTGAGCAGTTCTTC. It is translated as CASSLFSGVVEQFF.

This chain links TRBV29-1 with TRBJ2-1, with D tentatively TRBD2 (6 bases). The CDR3 consists of 10 residues. V lost 6 bases to trimming and J lost 10 bases, with 10 bases between them. The germline gives CDR1 SQVTM, CDR2 ANQGSEA. The CDR3: CSVAAGEQFF. CDR3 coding DNA: TGCAGCGTAGCCGCGGGGGAGCAGTTCTTC.

The chain recombines TRBV24-1 with TRBJ1-2, with 9 bases that match TRBD1. This CDR3 contains 16 residues. Germline V gene data show CDR1 as KGHDR and CDR2 as SFDVKD. Trimming took 4 bases from V and 4 from J; bases not matched to a gene: 9. CDR3 residues: CATSDFTGGHTYGYTF. The CDR3 bases are TGTGCCACCAGTGACTTCACAGGGGGCCATACCTATGGCTACACCTTC.

The table lists this clone with a few counts. CDR3 protein: CASSDRTSGVGRRPGELFF. The CDR3 DNA sequence: TGTGCCAGCAGTGATCGGACTAGCGGGGTGGGCAGACGTCCGGGGGAGCTGTTTTTT. The chain carries TRBV6-1 and TRBJ2-2; 12 positions match TRBD2. V lost 3 bases, J lost 8 bases, and 16 bases stayed unmatched. The germline gives CDR1 MNHNS, CDR2 SASEGT. The CDR3 loop spans 19 amino acids.

J is TRBJ2-3 and V is TRBV5-4, with TRBD1 identical over 8 bases. The CDR3 consists of 15 residues. Germline V CDR1 and CDR2: SGHNT, YYREEE (reference sequence). With 3 bases clipped from V and 3 bases from J, the junction kept 6 bases outside the gene matches. CDR3 DNA: TGTGCCAGCAGCTCAGGGGACAGGATGACAGATACGCAGTATTTT. As protein: CASSSGDRMTDTQYF.

The J gene is TRBJ1-6, the V gene TRBV3-1 (or the pseudogene TRBV3-2); TRBD1 aligns across 7 bases. The CDR3 covers 15 residues. V gave up 4 bases and J gave up 9 bases; unmatched junction bases: 9. Germline V lookup: CDR1 LGHDT, CDR2 YNNKEL (reference sequence). CDR3 sequence reads: CASSRRQGSSSPLHF. CDR3 bases: TGTGCCAGCAGCCGAAGACAGGGTTCTTCTTCACCCCTCCACTTT.

V and J are TRBV14 and TRBJ1-2; maybe TRBD1 (6 bases). Per germline, CDR1 SGHDN and CDR2 FVKESK. The ends were cut back, 0 bases at V and 4 bases at J, with 9 bases in the middle. The CDR3 has 14 amino acids. The CDR3 DNA is TGTGCCAGCAGCCAAGATGCAGGGGCCTATGGCTACACCTTC. It yields the protein CASSQDAGAYGYTF.

This chain uses TRBV30 with TRBJ2-1; D is uncertain. The CDR3 is 14 amino acids. The ends were cut back, 3 bases at V and 9 bases at J, with 18 bases in the middle. Germline CDR1 reads GTSNPN; CDR2 reads SVGIG (reference sequence). As DNA, the CDR3 is TGTGCCTGGAGCCGCGGCTCGACCGTGGGTGAGCAGTTCTTC. This encodes CAWSRGSTVGEQFF.

This chain's CDR3 is CATSRDDRGNQPQHF. The CDR3 coding sequence is TGTGCCACCAGCAGAGATGACAGGGGCAATCAGCCCCAGCATTTT. The V gene is TRBV15, the J gene TRBJ1-5, with 7 bases fitting TRBD1. The CDR3 runs to 15 residues. Losses at the gene ends were 0 bases for V and 2 bases for J; bases not matched to a gene: 1. The germline V gene encodes CDR1 LNHNV and CDR2 YYDKDF (reference sequence).